Listed below are T cell receptor beta chains from one sample, sequenced in a study of OX40 agonist ivuxolimab in advanced cancers. Generated by immunoSEQ multiplex PCR, the TCRdb table keeps only in-frame clones and is missing some. Of about 85,000 clones in the sample, approximately 86% were seen once. Sequencing was performed on CD4+ or CD8+ T cells sorted from blood, taken in a trial of the OX40 agonist ivuxolimab. These receptors all come from an adult with an advanced solid tumor such as melanoma, head and neck, liver or kidney cancer. Both conserved end residues are part of each CDR3. A D gene is named only where the DNA matches it firmly. The size field is filled for only some rows; it gives once, few, many or a size class.

V gene: TRBV28; D gene: -; J gene: TRBJ2-5; clone size: -; CDR3 protein: CASSPIGAGEETQYF; CDR3 DNA: TGTGCCAGCAGTCCCATTGGGGCAGGGGAAGAGACCCAGTACTTC
V gene: TRBV5-1; D gene: -; J gene: TRBJ1-1; clone size: -; CDR3 protein: CASSFQGSRNTEAFF; CDR3 DNA: TGCGCCAGCAGCTTCCAAGGTTCCAGGAACACTGAAGCTTTCTTT
V gene: TRBV6-6; D gene: -; J gene: TRBJ1-2; clone size: -; CDR3 protein: CASSYLLDRNYGYTF; CDR3 DNA: TGTGCCAGCAGTTACCTTCTGGACAGAAACTATGGCTACACCTTC
V gene: TRBV5-4; D gene: TRBD2; J gene: TRBJ2-3; clone size: -; CDR3 protein: CASSLGGLAGATDTQYF; CDR3 DNA: TGTGCCAGCAGCTTGGGGGGACTAGCCGGGGCCACAGATACGCAGTATTTT
V gene: TRBV10-2; D gene: TRBD1; J gene: TRBJ1-4; clone size: -; CDR3 protein: CATGLDRGTNEKLFF; CDR3 DNA: TGCGCCACCGGTCTGGACAGGGGTACTAATGAAAAACTGTTTTTT
V gene: TRBV7-3; D gene: -; J gene: TRBJ1-1; clone size: -; CDR3 protein: CASSFTGGADTEAFF; CDR3 DNA: TGTGCCAGCAGCTTTACGGGCGGTGCGGACACTGAAGCTTTCTTT
V gene: TRBV28; D gene: -; J gene: TRBJ2-1; clone size: -; CDR3 protein: CASKYPGSLGSEQFF; CDR3 DNA: TGTGCCAGCAAATACCCGGGGTCACTCGGTAGTGAGCAGTTCTTC
V gene: TRBV9; D gene: -; J gene: TRBJ1-2; clone size: -; CDR3 protein: CASSSDKNYGYTF; CDR3 DNA: TGTGCCAGCAGCTCCGACAAAAACTATGGCTACACCTTC
V gene: TRBV18; D gene: TRBD1; J gene: TRBJ2-3; clone size: -; CDR3 protein: CASSPGQGGFADTQYF; CDR3 DNA: TGTGCCAGCTCACCTGGACAGGGTGGGTTCGCAGATACGCAGTATTTT
V gene: TRBV7-2; D gene: -; J gene: TRBJ1-4; clone size: few; CDR3 protein: CASSYAARVNEKLFF; CDR3 DNA: TGTGCCAGCAGCTACGCGGCGAGGGTGAATGAAAAACTGTTTTTT
V gene: TRBV30; D gene: TRBD1; J gene: TRBJ1-3; clone size: -; CDR3 protein: CAWSVQGPGNTIYF; CDR3 DNA: TGTGCCTGGAGTGTACAGGGGCCTGGAAACACCATATATTTT
V gene: TRBV10-2; D gene: TRBD1; J gene: TRBJ1-6; clone size: -; CDR3 protein: CASSDPIRTGASSLHF; CDR3 DNA: TGCGCCAGCAGTGACCCAATTCGGACAGGCGCCAGTTCCCTCCACTTT
V gene: TRBV4-3; D gene: TRBD1; J gene: TRBJ2-7; clone size: -; CDR3 protein: CASSQDRDRGGYSYEQYF; CDR3 DNA: TGCGCCAGCAGCCAGGACCGGGACAGGGGAGGGTACTCCTACGAGCAGTACTTC
V gene: TRBV5-6; D gene: -; J gene: TRBJ1-1; clone size: once; CDR3 protein: CASSLAGGMNTEAFF; CDR3 DNA: TGTGCCAGCAGCTTGGCGGGGGGGATGAACACTGAAGCTTTCTTT
V gene: TRBV19; D gene: TRBD2; J gene: TRBJ2-1; clone size: -; CDR3 protein: CASSIFRGLEIRDEQFF; CDR3 DNA: TGTGCCAGTAGTATCTTTAGGGGACTAGAGATTAGGGATGAGCAGTTCTTC
V gene: TRBV9; D gene: TRBD1; J gene: TRBJ1-3; clone size: -; CDR3 protein: CASTGQGVATIYF; CDR3 DNA: TGTGCCAGCACCGGACAGGGGGTAGCCACCATATATTTT
V gene: TRBV5-1; D gene: -; J gene: TRBJ1-1; clone size: -; CDR3 protein: CASSLTGNTEAFF; CDR3 DNA: TGCGCCAGCAGTTTGACAGGTAACACTGAAGCTTTCTTT
V gene: TRBV29-1; D gene: -; J gene: TRBJ2-7; clone size: -; CDR3 protein: CSVGTPGMDEQYF; CDR3 DNA: TGCAGCGTAGGGACCCCCGGCATGGACGAGCAGTACTTC
V gene: TRBV28; D gene: -; J gene: TRBJ1-6; clone size: -; CDR3 protein: CASLVTVNSPLHF; CDR3 DNA: TGTGCCAGCCTGGTGACAGTCAATTCACCCCTCCACTTT
V gene: TRBV5-5; D gene: -; J gene: TRBJ2-1; clone size: -; CDR3 protein: CASSRQGFSVNEQFF; CDR3 DNA: TGTGCCAGCAGCCGCCAAGGGTTCTCGGTGAATGAGCAGTTCTTC
V gene: TRBV5-1; D gene: -; J gene: TRBJ2-7; clone size: -; CDR3 protein: CASSPGRQAGEQYF; CDR3 DNA: TGCGCCAGCAGCCCGGGTCGACAGGCGGGCGAGCAGTACTTC
V gene: TRBV11-2; D gene: TRBD2; J gene: TRBJ2-5; clone size: -; CDR3 protein: CASRSLRTSGVGTQYF; CDR3 DNA: TGTGCCAGCAGGAGCCTAAGGACTAGCGGGGTGGGGACCCAGTACTTC
V gene: TRBV4-3; D gene: TRBD1; J gene: TRBJ1-2; clone size: -; CDR3 protein: CASSQADREAYGYTF; CDR3 DNA: TGCGCCAGCAGCCAAGCGGACAGGGAGGCCTATGGCTACACCTTC
V gene: TRBV6-4; D gene: TRBD2; J gene: TRBJ2-1; clone size: -; CDR3 protein: CASSVLGGAYNEQFF; CDR3 DNA: TGTGCCAGCAGTGTTCTGGGGGGGGCCTACAATGAGCAGTTCTTC
V gene: TRBV5-1; D gene: -; J gene: TRBJ2-3; clone size: -; CDR3 protein: CATRQSPSTDTQYF; CDR3 DNA: TGCGCCACTAGACAGAGCCCTAGCACAGATACGCAGTATTTT
V gene: TRBV6-1; D gene: TRBD2; J gene: TRBJ2-5; clone size: -; CDR3 protein: CASSASIGLAGMRETQYF; CDR3 DNA: TGTGCCAGCAGTGCATCTATCGGGCTAGCGGGGATGAGGGAGACCCAGTACTTC
V gene: TRBV28; D gene: TRBD2; J gene: TRBJ2-5; clone size: -; CDR3 protein: CASSLAGGPPGETQYF; CDR3 DNA: TGTGCCAGCAGTCTCGCGGGGGGCCCGCCCGGAGAGACCCAGTACTTC
V gene: TRBV10-3; D gene: TRBD1; J gene: TRBJ1-4; clone size: -; CDR3 protein: CAISQEGARGEKLFF; CDR3 DNA: TGTGCCATCAGTCAAGAGGGGGCCAGGGGTGAAAAACTGTTTTTT